This T cell receptor (beta chain) appears in the sequencing data of a study of cytomegalovirus exposure and HLA in healthy donors. Broader study findings: The study labeled 150 or so TCR beta chains cytomegalovirus-associated.

As concerns this clone: The antigen remains unidentified.

Germline CDR1 is SGHRS and CDR2 is YFSETQ. V dropped 0 bases and J dropped 6 bases, with 16 bases sitting between them. The CDR3 runs to 15 residues. Sequenced by immunoSEQ multiplex PCR; TCRdb stores in-frame clones only, minus some. Of about 78,000 clones listed, less than 96% are singletons. The origin of this receptor is a man aged 18 to 35 in good health and CMV-seropositive. This sequence joins TRBV5-1 and TRBJ2-7, with D uncertain. Input material: PBMCs. CDR3 coding DNA: TGCGCCAGCAGCTTGGAAGCTGGTACGCTCGGCGAGCAGTACTTC. It specifies CASSLEAGTLGEQYF.